A single sample is the source of the 25 T cell receptor beta chains below, sequenced in a study of T cell responses to AZD1222 COVID-19 vaccine. TCRdb keeps only in-frame clones here, not all; method: immunoSEQ multiplex PCR. The sample records 150,000 to 200,000 clones, just over 90% being singletons. Sequences were derived from peripheral blood, sampled 28 days after the second dose of the MenACWY control vaccine. All receptors derive from an adult who received the MenACWY meningococcal vaccine as a control.

The rearrangement links TRBV7-2 to TRBJ1-1; D remains ambiguous. Trimming took off 7 bases at V and 0 bases at J, with 9 bases between the two ends. The CDR3 extends over 13 amino acids. Germline lookup yields CDR1 SGHTA and CDR2 FQGNSA. CDR3 nucleotides: TGTGCCAGCACCCGGCCGGTGAACACTGAAGCTTTCTTT. As protein: CASTRPVNTEAFF.

This clone appeared once. The V call is TRBV5-8, the J call TRBJ1-5; no clear D gene. V shed 0 bases and J shed 4 bases, with 11 bases lying between them. The CDR3 covers 15 residues. Germline-derived CDR1 and CDR2 are SGHTS and YDEGEE. The CDR3 DNA follows: TGTGCCAGCAGCTTGGCGGCTGGTCGGAATCAGCCCCAGCATTTT. It specifies CASSLAAGRNQPQHF.

This rearrangement joins TRBV5-1 to TRBJ1-1; TRBD1 is a possible D gene (6 bases). CDR1 and CDR2 (germline): SGHRS, YFSETQ. Trimming pared 1 base from V and 3 bases from J, leaving 10 bases between. The CDR3 has 14 amino acids. The CDR3 loop reads CASSLFAGDTEAFF. The CDR3 nucleotides are TGCGCCAGCAGCTTGTTTGCAGGGGACACTGAAGCTTTCTTT. Full variable domain (missing parts from reference TRBV5-1 and TRBJ1-1): KAGVTQTPRYLIKTRGQQVTLSCSPISGHRSVSWYQQTPGQGLQFLFEYFSETQRNKGNFPGRFSGRQFSNSRSEMNVSTLELGDSALYLCASSLFAGDTEAFFGQGTRLTVV.

The chain links TRBV6-2 or TRBV6-3 to TRBJ1-6; possible D gene TRBD1, 5 bases. There are 13 residues in the CDR3. Per the germline V gene, CDR1 is MNHEY and CDR2 is SVGEGT. Trimming removed 5 bases at V and 13 bases at J, with 15 bases between. The CDR3 DNA follows: TGTGCCAGCAGTCGGGACCGTGACCCGCCCCTCCACTTT. The encoded protein is CASSRDRDPPLHF.

The chain's CDR3 is CASSVVGTNSGNTIYF. The CDR3 DNA reads as TGTGCCAGCAGCGTAGTGGGGACCAACTCTGGAAACACCATATATTTT. The chain recombines TRBV9 with TRBJ1-3; maybe TRBD1 (5 bases). CDR1 and CDR2 (germline): SGDLS, YYNGEE. The length of the CDR3 is 16 residues. The V gene lost 0 bases and the J gene lost 0 bases, with 10 bases spanning the gap.

In the case of this clone: Other nucleotide sequences in the sample specify the same CDR3. The chain combines TRBV5-6 with TRBJ1-3; D is undetermined. V gave up 1 base and J gave up 1 base, with 3 bases separating them. CDR3 length equals 13 residues. CDR1 is SGHDT, CDR2 YYEEEE, per germline. The CDR3 region is CASSLSSGNTIYF. CDR3 coding DNA: TGTGCCAGCAGCTTGTCTTCTGGAAACACCATATATTTT.

The V and J genes are TRBV7-9 and TRBJ2-6; no clear D. With 5 bases removed from V and 4 bases from J, the gap between germline ends came to 12 bases. The CDR3 is made up of 15 amino acids. The germline gives CDR1 SEHNR, CDR2 FQNEAQ (reference sequence). This CDR3 reads CASSPPAMGANVLTF. DNA for the CDR3: TGTGCCAGCAGCCCACCGGCGATGGGGGCCAACGTCCTGACTTTC.

This sequence joins TRBV19 and TRBJ1-2; 8 bases align to TRBD1. Germline loops: CDR1 LNHDA, CDR2 SQIVND (reference sequence). J lost 11 bases, V lost 9 bases, and 8 bases had no gene match. The CDR3 is made up of 11 amino acids. CDR3 sequence: CAREDRAAYTF. The CDR3 nucleotides are TGTGCCAGGGAGGACAGGGCGGCGTACACCTTC. The whole variable domain, filled in from reference TRBV19 and TRBJ1-2, reads DGGITQSPKYLFRKEGQNVTLSCEQNLNHDAMYWYRQDPGQGLRLIYYSQIVNDFQKGDIAEGYSVSREKKESFPLTVTSAQKNPTAFYLCAREDRAAYTFGSGTRLTVV.

The chain employs TRBV11-1 and TRBJ1-1; unclear D gene. The CDR3 covers 14 residues. The germline CDR1 and CDR2 sequences are SGHAT and FQDESV (reference sequence). V lost 6 bases and J lost 1, with 12 bases in between. The CDR3 DNA reads TGTGCCAGCAGTTCTGATCCGGCGAACACTGAAGCTTTCTTT. Translation gives CASSSDPANTEAFF. Drawing the rest from reference TRBV11-1 and TRBJ1-1, the complete variable domain is EAEVAQSPRYKITEKSQAVAFWCDPISGHATLYWYRQILGQGPELLVQFQDESVVDDSQLPKDRFSAERLKGVDSTLKIQPAELGDSAMYLCASSSDPANTEAFFGQGTRLTVV.

This clone was found once. The chain uses TRBV29-1 and TRBJ2-3; a weak D match, TRBD2 (6 bases). CDR1 and CDR2 (germline): SQVTM, ANQGSEA. The length of the CDR3 is 14 residues. V was shortened by 3 bases and J by 6 bases, with 16 bases between the two germline ends. The CDR3 here is CSVDLPGAGDTQYF. The CDR3 nucleotides are TGCAGCGTTGACCTTCCGGGAGCCGGTGATACGCAGTATTTT.

This chain joins TRBV6-6 and TRBJ2-1, with TRBD2 as a possible D gene (6 bases). Trimming removed 0 bases from V and 5 bases from J, with 14 bases in between. The CDR3 has 16 residues. Germline loops: CDR1 MNHNY, CDR2 SVGAGI (reference sequence). CDR3 sequence (DNA): TGTGCCAGCAGTTACTCGAGAGGGAGGTCCGACAATGAGCAGTTCTTC. The encoded protein is CASSYSRGRSDNEQFF.

The V and J genes are TRBV27 and TRBJ1-1; a weak D match, TRBD1 (5 bases). V was pared by 1 base and J by 12 bases, with 27 bases between. Germline values: CDR1 MNHEY, CDR2 SMNVEV (reference sequence). CDR3 length: 17 amino acids. The CDR3 DNA is TGTGCCAGCAGTTTATACACCGGGCTCGGGACGTCCCGAGGTACTTTCTTT. Encoded protein: CASSLYTGLGTSRGTFF.

V usage is TRBV11-3 and J usage is TRBJ1-2; D may be TRBD1 (5 bases). The length of the CDR3 is 13 residues. Per the germline V gene, CDR1 is SGHNT and CDR2 is YENEEA. V was trimmed by 3 bases and J by 5 bases, leaving 10 bases between them. CDR3 loop: CASSLGTTYGYTF. The CDR3 DNA sequence: TGTGCCAGCAGCTTGGGGACGACGTATGGCTACACCTTC. Using reference TRBV11-3 and TRBJ1-2 for the parts outside the CDR3, the full variable domain is EAGVVQSPRYKIIEKKQPVAFWCNPISGHNTLYWYLQNLGQGPELLIRYENEEAVDDSQLPKDRFSAERLKGVDSTLKIQPAELGDSAVYLCASSLGTTYGYTFGSGTRLTVV.

This clone was counted once. The CDR3 DNA is TGTGCCTGGATTACCTACGCCGGCCATGAGCAGTTCTTC. It is translated as CAWITYAGHEQFF. The rearrangement uses TRBV30 and TRBJ2-1; D ambiguous. V was cut by 4 bases and J by 8 bases, with 15 bases left in between. The CDR3 is 13 amino acids. Looked up from germline, CDR1 is GTSNPN and CDR2 is SVGIG (reference sequence).

V usage is TRBV18 and J usage is TRBJ2-3; D perhaps matches TRBD1 (6 bases). CDR3 size: 16 residues. V was pared by 2 bases and J by 2 bases, with 14 bases between. CDR1 and CDR2 from the germline V gene are KGHSH and LQKENI. The CDR3 sequence is CASSPYVAGVTDTQYF. In DNA, the CDR3 is TGTGCCAGCTCACCATACGTGGCAGGGGTCACAGATACGCAGTATTTT. The complete variable domain, with remaining parts taken from reference TRBV18 and TRBJ2-3, reads NAGVMQNPRHLVRRRGQEARLRCSPMKGHSHVYWYRQLPEEGLKFMVYLQKENIIDESGMPKERFSAEFPKEGPSILRIQQVVRGDSAAYFCASSPYVAGVTDTQYFGPGTRLTVL.

The chain couples TRBV10-1 to TRBJ2-1; D may be TRBD1 or TRBD2 (5 bases each). V was clipped by 3 bases and J by 11 bases, with 20 bases between them. In germline, CDR1 is WNHNN, CDR2 SYGVQD (reference sequence). The CDR3 consists of 15 residues. The CDR3 DNA reads TGCGCCAGCAGTGATGCGACGGGACCTACAATGCAGCAGTTCTTC. Translating it yields CASSDATGPTMQQFF.

This clone was counted a single time. This chain connects TRBV15 to TRBJ2-3; 9 bases match TRBD1. With 3 bases clipped from V and 0 bases from J, the junction kept 16 bases outside the gene matches. Germline V gene sequence: CDR1 LNHNV, CDR2 YYDKDF (reference sequence). This CDR3 has 20 amino acids. The DNA of the CDR3 is TGTGCCACCAGCAGTACTGCCGGGACAGGGATACCAGGGAGCACAGATACGCAGTATTTT. As protein: CATSSTAGTGIPGSTDTQYF.

The chain has TRBV5-8 and TRBJ2-1; 13 bases agree with TRBD2. The CDR3 runs 17 residues. The trim removed 2 bases at V and 4 bases at J, leaving 6 bases unmatched. The V gene's germline CDR1 is SGHTS and CDR2 YDEGEE. CDR3 protein: CASSFRTSGRTYNEQFF. DNA of the CDR3: TGTGCCAGCAGCTTTCGGACTAGCGGGAGAACATACAATGAGCAGTTCTTC. Full variable domain (outside the CDR3, taken from reference TRBV5-8 and TRBJ2-1): EAGVTQSPTHLIKTRGQQATLRCSPISGHTSVYWYQQALGLGLQFLLWYDEGEERNRGNFPPRFSGRQFPNYSSELNVNALELEDSALYLCASSFRTSGRTYNEQFFGPGTRLTVL.

The rearrangement links TRBV10-3 to TRBJ1-2, with a possible D match to TRBD1 (6 bases). V lost 2 bases to trimming and J lost 4 bases, with 11 bases between them. Germline V gene lookup returns CDR1 ENHRY and CDR2 SYGVKD. CDR3 length: 14 amino acids. Written as DNA, the CDR3 is TGTGCCATCAGTGAGGAAAAGACAGGCTATGGCTACACCTTC. Protein product: CAISEEKTGYGYTF.

The V gene is TRBV4-1, the J gene TRBJ2-1; TRBD2 matches at 10 bases. The CDR3 is made up of 15 amino acids. Germline CDR1 and CDR2: MGHRA and YSYEKL. The V and J ends lost 6 bases and 4 bases, in that order; junction bases with no gene match: 6. The CDR3 spells CASRRTSGPYNEQFF. As DNA, the CDR3 is TGCGCCAGCAGGCGGACTAGCGGCCCGTACAATGAGCAGTTCTTC.

For the CDR3, the DNA is TGTGCCAGCAGTGAAGTTGGAGGGGGCGATGGCTACACCTTC. Its protein product is CASSEVGGGDGYTF. The chain carries TRBV6-1 and TRBJ1-2, with 7 bases identical to TRBD1. The CDR3 has 14 amino acids. With 1 base clipped from V and 6 bases from J, the junction kept 5 bases outside the gene matches. Germline-derived CDR1 and CDR2 are MNHNS and SASEGT.

This clone showed up just a few times. This rearrangement joins TRBV6-4 to TRBJ2-5; the match to TRBD2 covers 13 bases. Germline lookup yields CDR1 MRHNA and CDR2 SNTAGT. The CDR3 covers 14 residues. The junction had 2 bases not matched to a gene; V was cut back by 6 bases and J by 4 bases. CDR3 DNA: TGTGCCAGCAGGCGGACTAGCGGGAGAGAGACCCAGTACTTC. Amino acids: CASRRTSGRETQYF.

The chain joins TRBV7-9 to TRBJ1-1, with 7 bases fitting TRBD1. Germline loops: CDR1 SEHNR, CDR2 FQNEAQ (reference sequence). The CDR3 has 14 amino acids. V lost 6 bases to trimming and J lost 1 base; unmatched junction nucleotides: 5. CDR3 nucleotides: TGTGCCAGCAGGGCCCGGGACAGGAACACTGAAGCTTTCTTT. Its translation: CASRARDRNTEAFF. Combining the CDR3 with reference TRBV7-9 and TRBJ1-1 gives the whole variable domain DTGVSQNPRHKITKRGQNVTFRCDPISEHNRLYWYRQTLGQGPEFLTYFQNEAQLEKSRLLSDRFSAERPKGSFSTLEIQRTEQGDSAMYLCASRARDRNTEAFFGQGTRLTVV.

This chain uses TRBV6-6 with TRBJ1-2; the match to TRBD1 covers 12 bases. The CDR3 is 17 amino acids. Germline CDR1 and CDR2: MNHNY and SVGAGI (reference sequence). V dropped 5 bases and J dropped 4; count of bases not matched to a gene: 11. The CDR3: CASSPGTGGYETYGYTF. The CDR3, as DNA: TGTGCCAGCAGTCCCGGGACAGGGGGCTACGAGACCTATGGCTACACCTTC.

The V call is TRBV3-1 (or the pseudogene TRBV3-2), the J call TRBJ1-6; D not resolved. The germline V gene has CDR1 LGHDT and CDR2 YNNKEL (reference sequence). V shed 0 bases and J shed 11 bases, with 14 bases lying between them. There are 15 residues in the CDR3. CDR3 protein: CASSQDRRKGTPLHF. CDR3 sequence (DNA): TGTGCCAGCAGCCAAGATCGAAGAAAAGGGACACCCCTCCACTTT.